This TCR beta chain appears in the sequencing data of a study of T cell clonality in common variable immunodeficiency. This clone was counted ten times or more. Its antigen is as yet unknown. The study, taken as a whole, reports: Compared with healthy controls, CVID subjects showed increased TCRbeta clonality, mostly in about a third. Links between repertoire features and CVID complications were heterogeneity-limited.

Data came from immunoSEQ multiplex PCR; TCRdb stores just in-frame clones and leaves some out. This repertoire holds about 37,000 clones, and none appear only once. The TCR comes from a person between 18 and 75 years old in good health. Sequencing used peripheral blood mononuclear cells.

CDR3 DNA, as far as it was read: TGTGCCAGCTCACCAGGGGGGTTGGGACCTGATAGCAATCAGCCC. It specifies CASSPGGLGPDSNQP. The complete CDR3 protein is CASSPGGLGPDSNQPQHF. J is TRBJ1-5 and V is TRBV18, with D possibly matching TRBD1 (5 bases). The CDR3 is cut off 3 residues early in the read; its end comes from the germline J gene. CDR1 KGHSH and CDR2 LQKENI come from the germline V gene. V lost 2 bases and J lost 0, with 17 bases in between. This CDR3 region has 18 residues.